This TCR beta chain comes out of a study of healthy donors' naive CD4 and CD8 T cells. Each TCR library used roughly 510 ng of total RNA and a linear amplification protocol. TCRdb itself ran the reads through MiXCR, one entry per CDR3 protein. The sample has approximately 200,000 distinct CDR3 sequences, about 76% seen once. Per germline, CDR1 DFQATT and CDR2 SNEGSKA (reference sequence). The J segment lost 0 bases and the V segment lost 5 bases, leaving 8 bases of the junction unmatched. This CDR3 spans 15 amino acids. The chain carries TRBV20-1 and TRBJ2-3, with 7 bases identical to TRBD2. This TCR derives from a pool of human donors in good health; the sample pools cells from several healthy donors. The sample comprised naive CD4+ and CD8+ T cells sorted from blood, pooled from several donors. The CDR3 is CSAVTLAASTDTQYF. CDR3 nucleotide sequence: TGCAGTGCTGTCACTCTAGCGGCCAGCACAGATACGCAGTATTTT.